The clone carrying this TCR beta chain has a handful of counts. These data come from a study of blood T cell repertoires in COVID-19. The repertoire was sequenced with immunoSEQ multiplex PCR; TCRdb's copy has only in-frame clones and lacks some. The repertoire includes about 190,000 clones, about 81% of them detected once, and 2.5% to 3.5% sits in the top ten. The CDR3 consists of 15 residues. With V trimmed by 3 bases and J by 0 bases, 1 base remained unmatched. The germline V gene encodes CDR1 SEHNR and CDR2 FQNEAQ (reference sequence). The chain joins TRBV7-9 to TRBJ2-1; 8 nucleotides match TRBD2. The clonotype was recovered from a woman aged 25 to 39 who had recovered from COVID-19. The sequencing sample was made of PBMCs or T cells enriched from blood (not recorded which). DNA for the CDR3: TGTGCCAGCAGCTTGAGCGGGAGCTCCTACAATGAGCAGTTCTTC. Amino acid sequence: CASSLSGSSYNEQFF.